One and the same sample provided the 17 T cell receptor beta chains below, sequenced in a study of lymphopenia after photon versus proton radiotherapy. Sequenced by immunoSEQ multiplex PCR; TCRdb stores in-frame clones only, minus some. The sample consists of 22,000 or so clones, approximately 84% of them appearing once. The input for sequencing was peripheral blood, taken from a patient treated with photon-based radiotherapy. These receptors originate from a woman aged 45-65 years with pancreatic cancer.

The chain carries TRBV30 and TRBJ2-5; 10 bases map to TRBD1. Trimming cost V 4 bases and J 4 bases; bases outside gene matches: 6. This CDR3 is built from 14 residues. The V gene's germline CDR1 is GTSNPN and CDR2 SVGIG (reference sequence). The CDR3 protein is CAWTRDRGRETQYF. CDR3 coding DNA: TGTGCCTGGACCCGGGACAGGGGAAGAGAGACCCAGTACTTC.

The chain recombines TRBV27 with TRBJ2-1, with 7 bases matching TRBD2. Unmatched junction bases numbered 15, after V lost 4 bases and J lost 3 bases. The germline V gene has CDR1 MNHEY and CDR2 SMNVEV (reference sequence). The CDR3 has 18 amino acids. CDR3 nucleotides: TGTGCCAGCAGTTCCACCCCGCTTCTAGCGGAAGACTACAATGAGCAGTTCTTC. Protein: CASSSTPLLAEDYNEQFF.

This chain joins TRBV12-5 and TRBJ2-6; D may be TRBD1 (5 bases). This CDR3 spans 17 amino acids. Between the trimmed V and J ends, which lost 5 bases and 5 bases, there was a span of 19 bases. Germline-derived CDR1 and CDR2 are LGHNT and FRNRAP. The CDR3 reads CASGERAGQSRANVLTF. The DNA for the CDR3 is TGTGCTAGTGGTGAGCGCGCAGGACAAAGTCGGGCCAACGTCCTGACTTTC.

There are a few counts of this clone. V gene TRBV28 combines with J gene TRBJ2-7; no reliable D call. The CDR3 spans 12 residues. V dropped 1 base and J dropped 6 bases, with 7 bases sitting between them. CDR1 and CDR2 (germline): MDHEN, SYDVKM. CDR3 sequence: CASSLYGLEQYF. The CDR3 DNA follows: TGTGCCAGCAGTTTATACGGGCTCGAGCAGTACTTC.

This clone occurred a few times. The DNA for the CDR3 is TGCAGCGTTGTTGATCCCTCCCTAGCCAAAAACATTCAGTACTTC. It codes for CSVVDPSLAKNIQYF. The V gene is TRBV29-1, the J gene TRBJ2-4; D remains ambiguous. Germline lookup yields CDR1 SQVTM and CDR2 ANQGSEA. The CDR3 is 15 residues long. V was shortened by 4 bases and J by 0 bases, with 13 bases between the two germline ends.

Here the CDR3 DNA reads TGTGCCAGCAGGGATTTCCCTGAAGCTTTCTTT. It is translated as CASRDFPEAFF. The gene calls are TRBV6-6 and TRBJ1-1, with D hard to call. The CDR3 is made up of 11 amino acids. V lost 6 bases and J 6 bases, leaving 8 bases between the germline ends. Germline CDR1 MNHNY, CDR2 SVGAGI (reference sequence).

V gene TRBV28 combines with J gene TRBJ1-5; a possible D gene is TRBD1 (5 bases). Per germline, CDR1 MDHEN and CDR2 SYDVKM. The CDR3 is made up of 14 amino acids. The V end lost 7 bases, the J end lost 4 bases, and 14 bases lay between the germline ends. The CDR3 DNA reads as TGTGCCAGCACCGGTGGGGGTTTTAATCAGCCCCAGCATTTT. As protein: CASTGGGFNQPQHF.

Only one count was recorded for this clone. The chain recombines TRBV5-1 with TRBJ1-3; TRBD1 might be the D (6 bases). This CDR3 is built from 16 residues. Per the germline V gene, CDR1 is SGHRS and CDR2 is YFSETQ. The ends were cut back, 0 bases at V and 2 bases at J, with 12 bases in the middle. The CDR3 nucleotides read TGCGCCAGCAGCTTGGTCGGGGGGGCTGCTGGAAACACCATATATTTT. It encodes CASSLVGGAAGNTIYF.

The rearrangement uses TRBV7-3 and TRBJ2-1; D ambiguous. Per the germline V gene, CDR1 is SGHTA and CDR2 is FQGTGA. Between the trimmed V and J ends, which lost 4 bases and 9 bases, there was a span of 13 bases. The CDR3 length is 13 residues. The CDR3 loop reads CASSSSTLGEQFF. CDR3 nucleotide sequence: TGTGCCAGCAGCTCCAGTACCCTTGGTGAGCAGTTCTTC.

V usage is TRBV6-5 and J usage is TRBJ2-7, with a tentative D call TRBD1 (6 bases). This CDR3 is built from 13 residues. Trimming took 1 base from V and 9 from J, leaving 13 bases between them. In germline, CDR1 is MNHEY, CDR2 SVGAGI. The CDR3 spells CASSYFPGDRQYF. CDR3 nucleotide sequence: TGTGCCAGCAGTTACTTTCCAGGGGATAGGCAGTACTTC.

The gene calls are TRBV30 and TRBJ1-4; possible D gene TRBD1, 5 bases. The germline V gene has CDR1 GTSNPN and CDR2 SVGIG (reference sequence). The CDR3 extends over 13 amino acids. The V end was cut by 1 base, the J end by 4 bases, with 7 bases between. The CDR3 DNA follows: TGTGCCTGGAGTGGACAGTTTAATGAAAAACTGTTTTTT. Its translation is CAWSGQFNEKLFF.

The chain couples TRBV29-1 to TRBJ2-3, with D possibly TRBD1 on 5 matching bases. Trimming pared 0 bases from V and 2 bases from J, leaving 9 bases between. Germline V gene data show CDR1 as SQVTM and CDR2 as ANQGSEA. The CDR3 is 14 residues long. CDR3 amino acids: CSVEEVRVTDTQYF. CDR3 sequence (DNA): TGCAGCGTTGAAGAGGTCAGGGTCACAGATACGCAGTATTTT.

The V call is TRBV19, the J call TRBJ2-5; D might be TRBD1 or TRBD2, each matching 5 bases. In germline, CDR1 is LNHDA, CDR2 SQIVND (reference sequence). The CDR3 length is 13 residues. Trimming took 10 bases from V and 0 from J, leaving 12 bases between them. The CDR3 sequence is CATMGRNQETQYF. CDR3 in DNA: TGTGCCACCATGGGACGGAACCAAGAGACCCAGTACTTC.

This clone came up once. This chain's CDR3 is CAWSGRRGPGVQYF. Here the CDR3 DNA reads TGTGCCTGGAGCGGCCGAAGGGGTCCGGGCGTGCAGTACTTC. The chain combines TRBV30 with TRBJ2-7; D is possibly TRBD1 (5 bases). The V end was cut by 3 bases, the J end by 9 bases, with 21 bases between. The germline CDR1 and CDR2 sequences are GTSNPN and SVGIG (reference sequence). This CDR3 is built from 14 residues. The whole variable domain, filled in from reference TRBV30 and TRBJ2-7, reads SQTIHQWPATLVQPVGSPLSLECTVEGTSNPNLYWYRQAAGRGLQLLFYSVGIGQISSEVPQNLSASRPQDRQFILSSKKLLLSDSGFYLCAWSGRRGPGVQYFGPGTRLTVT.

This clone was detected a few times. The chain links TRBV6-1 to TRBJ2-7; D remains unclear. CDR1 and CDR2 from the germline V gene are MNHNS and SASEGT. The CDR3 covers 13 residues. The V end was cut by 2 bases, the J end by 1 base, with 6 bases between. The CDR3 spells CASSEPSSYEQYF. The CDR3 DNA follows: TGTGCCAGCAGTGAACCCAGTTCCTACGAGCAGTACTTC.

The J gene is TRBJ2-1, the V gene TRBV29-1; D is tentatively TRBD1 or TRBD2 (5 bases each). The CDR3 covers 14 residues. Per germline, CDR1 SQVTM and CDR2 ANQGSEA. V shed 0 bases and J shed 5 bases, with 11 bases lying between them. CDR3 nucleotide sequence: TGCAGCGTTGAAGATTGGGACGCCCACAATGAGCAGTTCTTC. It yields the protein CSVEDWDAHNEQFF.

This clone has just a few counts. V is TRBV27 and J is TRBJ2-2, with 7 bases lining up with TRBD2. Per the germline V gene, CDR1 is MNHEY and CDR2 is SMNVEV (reference sequence). The CDR3 spans 19 residues. J lost 1 base, V lost 3 bases, and 14 bases had no gene match. The DNA for the CDR3 is TGTGCCAGCAGTTTTCGGGTCGGCCCGCTAGCGGTGAACACCGGGGAGCTGTTTTTT. This sequence encodes CASSFRVGPLAVNTGELFF.